This TCR beta chain came from a study of shared clonotypes between healthy human individuals. Authors' processing steps: With immunoSEQ giving junction-only sequences and no quality scores, filtering differed. Sequenced by immunoSEQ multiplex PCR; TCRdb stores in-frame clones only, minus some. V and J calls and clone size are as listed in that table; D and trimming were resolved from the DNA. The profile shows approximately 640,000 clones, 80% to 95% of them singletons. Within Nashville, Tennessee resided all donors, each a Caucasian adult. The CDR3 is 13 amino acids. V lost 6 bases and J 0 bases, leaving 6 bases between the germline ends. CDR1 is MDHEN, CDR2 SYDVKM, per germline.

This sequence was found in a man between 18 and 29 years old in good health. Some clones in this sample may be carry-over from other donors' samples. What was sequenced was memory CD8+ T cells from PBMCs. Stated subset: CD45RO+ cells pooled with CCR7-negative TemRA cells. V gene TRBV28 combines with J gene TRBJ1-3; D is unclear. The CDR3 bases are TGTGCCAGCAGGTGGAGCTCTGGAAACACCATATATTTT. Its translation: CASRWSSGNTIYF.